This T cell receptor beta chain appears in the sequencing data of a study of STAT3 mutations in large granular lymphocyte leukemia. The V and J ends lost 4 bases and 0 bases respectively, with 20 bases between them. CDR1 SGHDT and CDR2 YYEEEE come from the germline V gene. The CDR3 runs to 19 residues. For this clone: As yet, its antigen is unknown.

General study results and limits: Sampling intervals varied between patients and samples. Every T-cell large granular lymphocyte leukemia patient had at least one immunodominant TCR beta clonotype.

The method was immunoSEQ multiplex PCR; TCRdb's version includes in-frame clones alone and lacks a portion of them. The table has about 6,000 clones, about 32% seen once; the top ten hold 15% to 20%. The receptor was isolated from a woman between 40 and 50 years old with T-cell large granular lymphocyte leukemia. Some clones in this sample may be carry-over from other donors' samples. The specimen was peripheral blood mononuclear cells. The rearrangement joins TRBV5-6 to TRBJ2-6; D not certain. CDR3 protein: CASSHPDKSGDSGANVLTF. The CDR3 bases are TGTGCCAGCAGCCATCCGGATAAATCTGGAGACTCTGGGGCCAACGTCCTGACTTTC.